The 9 T cell receptor beta chains below all came from one sample that was sequenced in a study of regulatory dendritic cells for organ transplantation. CFSE-labeled sorted T cells met regulatory or mature dendritic cells for roughly 5 days. Antigens of these TCRs are unknown. Measured with immunoSEQ multiplex PCR; TCRdb has only the in-frame clones, and not every one. Here the sample spans more than 15,000 clones, roughly 80% being singletons. Sample: memory CD4+ T cells from blood cultured with regulatory dendritic cells. This sample's subset: CD45RO+ memory T cells. The receptors here all came from a human donor in good health.

V gene TRBV18 combines with J gene TRBJ1-2; no clear D. The V and J ends lost 0 bases and 4 bases respectively, with 12 bases between them. Per germline, CDR1 KGHSH and CDR2 LQKENI. The CDR3 totals 15 residues. The CDR3 is CASSPPSQDAYGYTF. CDR3 DNA: TGTGCCAGCTCACCACCGAGTCAGGATGCCTATGGCTACACCTTC. Complete variable domain (other parts from reference TRBV18 and TRBJ1-2): NAGVMQNPRHLVRRRGQEARLRCSPMKGHSHVYWYRQLPEEGLKFMVYLQKENIIDESGMPKERFSAEFPKEGPSILRIQQVVRGDSAAYFCASSPPSQDAYGYTFGSGTRLTVV.

This chain uses TRBV19 with TRBJ1-2, with a tentative D call TRBD1 (6 bases). Germline V gives CDR1 LNHDA, CDR2 SQIVND (reference sequence). Deletions cut 1 base from V and 4 bases from J, with 7 bases between. The CDR3 is 13 residues long. For the CDR3, the DNA is TGTGCCAGTAGTATAGGGACAGTCTATGGCTACACCTTC. Its translation is CASSIGTVYGYTF.

The V gene is TRBV5-4, the J gene TRBJ1-1, with 7 bases aligning to TRBD1. The V gene's germline CDR1 is SGHNT and CDR2 YYREEE (reference sequence). Trimming at V came to 4 bases and at J to 7 bases, leaving 10 bases not matched to a gene. There are 14 residues in the CDR3. The CDR3 loop reads CASSPDRASYEAFF. CDR3 nucleotide sequence: TGTGCCAGCAGCCCAGACAGGGCCTCTTATGAAGCTTTCTTT.

The chain combines TRBV7-2 with TRBJ1-2, with TRBD1 as a possible D gene (6 bases). CDR1 is SGHTA, CDR2 FQGNSA, per germline. The CDR3 consists of 12 residues. Trimming pared 3 bases from V and 7 bases from J, leaving 9 bases between. The CDR3 reads CASSLETGGYTF. The CDR3 coding sequence is TGTGCCAGCAGCTTGGAGACAGGTGGCTACACCTTC.

In this sample, this clone turned up a few times. V gene TRBV6-5 combines with J gene TRBJ1-5; TRBD1 might be the D (5 bases). The V gene's germline CDR1 is MNHEY and CDR2 SVGAGI. CDR3 length: 13 amino acids. Trimming left V 10 bases short and J 6 bases short, with 16 bases between. The CDR3 sequence: CATAGGEGQPQHF. The CDR3 nucleotides read TGTGCCACCGCGGGGGGTGAGGGTCAGCCCCAGCATTTT.

This clone was found a few times. The J gene is TRBJ1-1, the V gene TRBV4-2; D ambiguous. Germline V gives CDR1 LGHNA, CDR2 YNFKEQ. CDR3 length equals 16 residues. V lost 1 base to trimming and J lost 0 bases, with 12 bases between them. CDR3 bases: TGTGCCAGCAGCCAAGCCTACGCAGCTATGAACACTGAAGCTTTCTTT. This encodes CASSQAYAAMNTEAFF.

The J gene is TRBJ1-2, the V gene TRBV19, with 7 bases fitting TRBD1. Germline V lookup: CDR1 LNHDA, CDR2 SQIVND (reference sequence). V lost 10 bases to trimming and J lost 6 bases; unmatched junction nucleotides: 8. The CDR3 is 12 amino acids. The CDR3 bases are TGTGCCACCAAACAGGGGAGTAATGGCTACACCTTC. Its translation is CATKQGSNGYTF.

As concerns this clone: A much larger clone differs by one base, so this may be a read error. The genes are TRBV7-8 and TRBJ2-3; 14 nucleotides line up with TRBD2. Trimming cost V 5 bases and J 3 bases; bases outside gene matches: 4. CDR1 and CDR2 (germline): SGHVS, FQNEAQ. This CDR3 spans 16 amino acids. CDR3 DNA sequence: TGTGCCAGCAGCACCGGGACTAGCGGGAGAACAGATACGCAGTATTTT. This translates into CASSTGTSGRTDTQYF. Combining the CDR3 with reference TRBV7-8 and TRBJ2-3 gives the whole variable domain GAGVSQSPRYKVAKRGQDVALRCDPISGHVSLFWYQQALGQGPEFLTYFQNEAQLDKSGLPSDRFFAERPEGSVSTLKIQRTQQEDSAVYLCASSTGTSGRTDTQYFGPGTRLTVL.

The V gene is TRBV6-4, the J gene TRBJ2-3, with D tentatively TRBD1 or TRBD2 (5 bases each). The germline gives CDR1 MRHNA, CDR2 SNTAGT. The CDR3 runs to 15 residues. Trimming left V 3 bases short and J 2 bases short, with 12 bases between. The CDR3 nucleotides read TGTGCCAGCAGTGAGGAAGCAGGGACCACAGATACGCAGTATTTT. Its protein is CASSEEAGTTDTQYF.